The 21 T cell receptor beta chains below come from one sample, sequenced in a study of blood T cells in healthy people across ages. The use of a sample-barcoded 5' primer and a J-beta primer mix characterized a second PCR of about 7 to 12 cycles. Via MiXCR, TCRdb re-called the 5' RACE reads, giving one row per CDR3 protein. The table shows roughly 1,500,000 distinct CDR3 sequences, with around 36% occurring only once. The source material was blood. The receptor set was obtained from a woman aged 25-40 years in good health.

This chain connects TRBV7-2 to TRBJ2-5; 10 bases align to TRBD1. V was pared by 2 bases and J by 1 base, with 1 base of the junction left unmatched. This CDR3 contains 15 residues. Germline V gene lookup returns CDR1 SGHTA and CDR2 FQGNSA. The CDR3 loop reads CASSLWTGGQETQYF. Here the CDR3 DNA reads TGTGCCAGCAGCTTATGGACAGGGGGCCAAGAGACCCAGTACTTC.

Of note for this clonotype: Just one base apart from a much larger clone, this may be a read error. V gene TRBV29-1 combines with J gene TRBJ1-1; 8 nucleotides align to TRBD1. The CDR3 extends over 12 amino acids. Germline V gene lookup returns CDR1 SQVTM and CDR2 ANQGSEA. Written as DNA, the CDR3 is TGCAACGCCGGACAGGGCACCACTGAAGCTTTCTTT. This translates into CNAGQGTTEAFF.

The chain has TRBV4-1 and TRBJ1-2; D unresolved. The CDR3 is made up of 13 amino acids. From germline, CDR1 is MGHRA and CDR2 YSYEKL. V was cut by 3 bases and J by 7 bases, with 12 bases left in between. This CDR3 is CASSQAGFGGYTF. The CDR3 nucleotides are TGCGCCAGCAGCCAGGCCGGGTTTGGTGGCTACACCTTC.

This clonotype showed up just a few times. The chain's CDR3 is CASSPIQGYYGYTF. Here the CDR3 DNA reads TGTGCCAGCAGCCCAATACAGGGATATTATGGCTACACCTTC. This chain uses TRBV28 with TRBJ1-2; the D gene is possibly TRBD1 (6 bases). CDR1 and CDR2 (germline): MDHEN, SYDVKM. Trimming shortened V by 6 bases and J by 5 bases, and 16 bases separated the two germline ends. The CDR3 runs 14 residues.

The chain uses TRBV3-1 and TRBJ2-5; 7 bases line up with TRBD1. Germline V CDR1 and CDR2: LGHDT, YNNKEL (reference sequence). The length of the CDR3 is 16 residues. The junction had 12 bases not matched to a gene; V was cut back by 3 bases and J by 5 bases. CDR3 residues: CASSHLRGHQAETQYF. For the CDR3, the DNA is TGTGCCAGCAGCCACCTGAGGGGGCACCAAGCTGAGACCCAGTACTTC.

The genes are TRBV9 and TRBJ1-2; no reliable D call. The CDR3 is made up of 14 amino acids. The germline V gene has CDR1 SGDLS and CDR2 YYNGEE. Trimming cost V 4 bases and J 8 bases, with 18 bases left between them. The CDR3 loop is CASSLDALSWGYTF. CDR3 DNA sequence: TGTGCCAGCAGCCTTGATGCCCTCTCTTGGGGCTACACCTTC. The whole variable domain, remainder taken from reference TRBV9 and TRBJ1-2, is DSGVTQTPKHLITATGQRVTLRCSPRSGDLSVYWYQQSLDQGLQFLIQYYNGEERAKGNILERFSAQQFPDLHSELNLSSLELGDSALYFCASSLDALSWGYTFGSGTRLTVV.

CDR3 sequence reads: CASRSTGGPYGYTF. The CDR3 nucleotides are TGTGCCAGCAGATCGACAGGGGGCCCCTATGGCTACACCTTC. This chain links TRBV28 with TRBJ1-2; 10 nucleotides line up with TRBD1. J lost 4 bases, V lost 6 bases, and 5 bases had no gene match. The CDR3 has 14 residues. Per the germline V gene, CDR1 is MDHEN and CDR2 is SYDVKM.

This clonotype was picked up a small number of times. The chain links TRBV5-4 to TRBJ2-7, with TRBD1 as a possible D gene (8 bases). CDR1 SGHNT and CDR2 YYREEE come from the germline V gene (reference sequence). The CDR3 length is 15 residues. The ends were cut back, 4 bases at V and 1 base at J, with 15 bases in the middle. For the CDR3, the DNA is TGTGCCAGCAGCCATGGACAGGGAGGGTCCTACGAGCAGTACTTC. Amino acid sequence: CASSHGQGGSYEQYF.

This clonotype was observed many times. The chain employs TRBV7-2 and TRBJ2-3, with 7 positions matching TRBD1. Germline CDR1 is SGHTA and CDR2 is FQGNSA. The CDR3 is made up of 16 amino acids. V lost 4 bases and J lost 4; bases outside the gene matches: 11. The CDR3 reads CASSSWTGPKADTQYF. The CDR3 nucleotides read TGTGCCAGCAGCTCTTGGACAGGCCCGAAGGCAGATACGCAGTATTTT.

The table lists this clonotype with many counts. The V call is TRBV20-1, the J call TRBJ2-7; D is unresolved. The CDR3 contains 14 residues. Germline V gene sequence: CDR1 DFQATT, CDR2 SNEGSKA (reference sequence). V lost 6 bases and J 0 bases, leaving 15 bases between the germline ends. The CDR3 is CSARQVQSSYEQYF. The CDR3 nucleotides are TGCAGTGCCCGCCAAGTCCAAAGCTCCTACGAGCAGTACTTC.

This chain uses TRBV13 with TRBJ2-1; tentatively, D is TRBD1 or TRBD2 (5 bases each). Per the germline V gene, CDR1 is PRHDT and CDR2 is FYEKMQ (reference sequence). The CDR3 totals 15 residues. Trimming shortened V by 5 bases and J by 7 bases, and 18 bases separated the two germline ends. The CDR3, as DNA: TGTGCCAGCAGCCCCAGGACACTCTCGGGGAATGAGCAGTTCTTC. This sequence encodes CASSPRTLSGNEQFF.

The gene calls are TRBV29-1 and TRBJ1-4; no reliable D call. CDR3 size: 11 residues. CDR1 SQVTM and CDR2 ANQGSEA come from the germline V gene. Trimming removed 3 bases from V and 4 bases from J, with 3 bases in between. The CDR3 DNA reads as TGCAGCGTTGACAATAATGAAAAACTGTTTTTT. It specifies CSVDNNEKLFF.

The chain recombines TRBV29-1 with TRBJ1-2, with TRBD1 matching 8 bases. J was trimmed by 4 bases and V by 6 bases; bases with no gene match: 13. CDR1 is SQVTM, CDR2 ANQGSEA, per germline. This CDR3 is built from 15 residues. CDR3 sequence reads: CSVGTGEGGAYGYTF. For the CDR3, the DNA is TGCAGCGTGGGGACAGGAGAAGGTGGGGCCTATGGCTACACCTTC. Supplemented by reference TRBV29-1 and TRBJ1-2, the full variable domain reads SAVISQKPSRDICQRGTSLTIQCQVDSQVTMMFWYRQQPGQSLTLIATANQGSEATYESGFVIDKFPISRPNLTFSTLTVSNMSPEDSSIYLCSVGTGEGGAYGYTFGSGTRLTVV.

J is TRBJ2-2 and V is TRBV20-1, with 11 bases identical to TRBD1. V dropped 1 base and J dropped 8; count of bases not matched to a gene: 9. The CDR3 has 16 amino acids. Looked up from germline, CDR1 is DFQATT and CDR2 is SNEGSKA (reference sequence). The CDR3 DNA reads TGCAGTGCTAGAGCGAATGGGACAGGGGGAAGAGGGGAGCTGTTTTTT. Its translation is CSARANGTGGRGELFF.

There are many counts of this clonotype. V gene TRBV6-5 combines with J gene TRBJ2-2; D tentatively reads TRBD1 or TRBD2 (5 bases each). The CDR3 loop spans 14 amino acids. Germline-derived CDR1 and CDR2 are MNHEY and SVGAGI. The V and J ends lost 6 bases and 2 bases respectively, with 10 bases between them. CDR3: CASRDRGNTGELFF. CDR3 bases: TGTGCCAGCAGGGACCGGGGCAACACCGGGGAGCTGTTTTTT.

In this sample, this clonotype turned up a few times. This chain links TRBV4-1 with TRBJ2-1, with 11 bases matching TRBD2. The junction had 6 bases not matched to a gene; V was cut back by 1 base and J by 10 bases. The V gene's germline CDR1 is MGHRA and CDR2 YSYEKL. The CDR3 sequence is 15 residues long. Here the CDR3 reads CASSQGALAGGEQFF. The CDR3 DNA reads TGCGCCAGCAGCCAAGGCGCTCTAGCGGGAGGCGAGCAGTTCTTC.

The chain links TRBV20-1 to TRBJ2-3, with D uncertain. V was clipped by 3 bases and J by 1 base, with 11 bases between them. Germline V gene lookup returns CDR1 DFQATT and CDR2 SNEGSKA (reference sequence). The CDR3 is 14 amino acids. This chain's CDR3 is CSASWVGGTDTQYF. Written as DNA, the CDR3 is TGCAGTGCTAGCTGGGTCGGTGGCACAGATACGCAGTATTTT.

This clonotype was counted at least ten times. This chain connects TRBV4-1 to TRBJ2-6, with D perhaps matching TRBD1 (5 bases). The V gene's germline CDR1 is MGHRA and CDR2 YSYEKL. Trimming took off 5 bases at V and 0 bases at J, with 14 bases between the two ends. The CDR3 is 17 amino acids. The CDR3 here is CASSGPGYFSGANVLTF. The CDR3 DNA reads TGCGCCAGCAGCGGTCCAGGGTACTTCTCTGGGGCCAACGTCCTGACTTTC.

This clonotype was found many times. V usage is TRBV6-5 and J usage is TRBJ2-5; 11 bases are shared with TRBD2. CDR1 and CDR2 from the germline V gene are MNHEY and SVGAGI. The CDR3 totals 15 residues. The V gene end was trimmed by 2 bases and the J gene end by 5 bases; junction bases not matched to a gene: 4. The CDR3 bases are TGTGCCAGCAGTTACGGTAGCGGGGGGGCTGAGACCCAGTACTTC. This sequence encodes CASSYGSGGAETQYF.

This clonotype was seen at least ten times. The chain recombines TRBV6-6 with TRBJ2-5, with TRBD2 as a possible D gene (6 bases). The germline V and J ends were trimmed by 7 bases and 0 bases, with 12 bases remaining between them. This CDR3 contains 14 residues. Germline V lookup: CDR1 MNHNY, CDR2 SVGAGI (reference sequence). CDR3 nucleotides: TGTGCCAGCAAGTTGGGGGGAGACCAAGAGACCCAGTACTTC. It specifies CASKLGGDQETQYF.

A few counts support this clonotype. V and J are TRBV20-1 and TRBJ2-5; D could derive from TRBD1 or TRBD2 (5 bases each). Trimming took off 5 bases at V and 5 bases at J, with 21 bases between the two ends. The germline V gene encodes CDR1 DFQATT and CDR2 SNEGSKA (reference sequence). The CDR3 loop spans 15 amino acids. The CDR3 region is CSASSPGGWGETQYF. DNA for the CDR3: TGCAGTGCTTCCTCTCCAGGTGGTTGGGGGGAGACCCAGTACTTC.